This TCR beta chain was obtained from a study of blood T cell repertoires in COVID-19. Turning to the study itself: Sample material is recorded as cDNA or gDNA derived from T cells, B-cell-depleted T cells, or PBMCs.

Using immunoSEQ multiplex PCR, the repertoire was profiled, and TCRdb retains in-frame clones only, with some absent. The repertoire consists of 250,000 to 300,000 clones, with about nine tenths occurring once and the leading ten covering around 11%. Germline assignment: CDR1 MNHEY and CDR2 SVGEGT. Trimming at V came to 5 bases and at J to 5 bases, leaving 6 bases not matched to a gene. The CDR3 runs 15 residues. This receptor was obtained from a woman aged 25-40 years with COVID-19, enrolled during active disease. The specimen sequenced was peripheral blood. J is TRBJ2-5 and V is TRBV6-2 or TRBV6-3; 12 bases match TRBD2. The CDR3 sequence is CASSLAGGPGETQYF. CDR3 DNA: TGTGCCAGCAGTCTAGCGGGAGGGCCCGGGGAGACCCAGTACTTC.